A single sample gave rise to the 23 T cell receptor beta chains below, sequenced in a study of blood T cells in healthy people across ages. Next came a second PCR, run for about 6 to 11 cycles, which used a sample-barcoded 5' primer along with a J-beta primer mix. Using its own MiXCR run on the 5' RACE reads, TCRdb lists one record per CDR3 protein. The table lists some 1.7 million distinct CDR3 sequences, 28% of them singletons, with about 7.7% in the top ten. Specimen: blood. The receptors come from a woman aged 25-40 years in good health.

This clonotype was recorded many times. This rearrangement joins TRBV5-1 to TRBJ2-4; D might be TRBD1 or TRBD2, each matching 5 bases. The CDR3 runs 14 residues. V lost 0 bases and J lost 2, with 6 bases in between. CDR1 is SGHRS and CDR2 is YFSETQ in the germline V gene. This CDR3 reads CASSLAGPKNIQYF. CDR3 bases: TGCGCCAGCAGCTTGGCGGGACCCAAAAACATTCAGTACTTC.

The rearrangement uses TRBV12-3 or TRBV12-4 and TRBJ2-3, with D perhaps TRBD1 or TRBD2 (5 bases each). V lost 5 bases and J lost 4, with 19 bases in between. The CDR3 covers 16 residues. CDR3 coding DNA: TGTGCCAGCAGTCTCGGGACCGCCCATAGATCAGATACGCAGTATTTT. It codes for CASSLGTAHRSDTQYF.

The chain is built from TRBV7-9 and TRBJ2-1; 7 bases line up with TRBD2. In germline, CDR1 is SEHNR, CDR2 FQNEAQ (reference sequence). The CDR3 length is 15 residues. J was trimmed by 8 bases and V by 5 bases; bases with no gene match: 12. CDR3 in DNA: TGTGCCAGCAGCCTCAGCTTCGGGGGGATGGATGAGCAGTTCTTC. Its translation is CASSLSFGGMDEQFF.

This clonotype has at least ten counts. The chain recombines TRBV24-1 with TRBJ2-7; the D gene is possibly TRBD1 (5 bases). Germline CDR1 and CDR2: KGHDR and SFDVKD. V lost 2 bases, J lost 5 bases, and 9 bases lay in between. This CDR3 region has 13 residues. CDR3 in DNA: TGTGCCACCAGTGATTCAGGGTCGGACGAGCAGTACTTC. It yields the protein CATSDSGSDEQYF.

This clonotype was detected once. A read error may explain this, as a much larger clone is one base away. The V call is TRBV28, the J call TRBJ2-5; tentatively, D is TRBD2 (6 bases). The CDR3 has 13 amino acids. From germline, CDR1 is MDHEN and CDR2 SYDVKM. This chain's CDR3 is CASSKDYQETRYF. CDR3 nucleotides: TGTGCCAGCAGCAAGGACTACCAAGAGACCCGGTACTTC.

This clonotype was counted between two and nine times. V usage is TRBV29-1 and J usage is TRBJ1-1, with unresolved D. This CDR3 comprises 15 residues. Germline loops: CDR1 SQVTM, CDR2 ANQGSEA. Trimming removed 1 base at V and 0 bases at J, with 12 bases between. In DNA form, the CDR3 reads TGCAGCGTTGAAGGAGCGGAACGGATGAACACTGAAGCTTTCTTT. It is translated as CSVEGAERMNTEAFF.

This clonotype has a handful of counts. V is TRBV20-1 and J is TRBJ1-1, with D possibly matching TRBD1 (5 bases). CDR1 DFQATT and CDR2 SNEGSKA come from the germline V gene (reference sequence). This CDR3 contains 15 residues. V gave up 5 bases and J gave up 0 bases, with 16 bases separating them. In nucleotides, the CDR3 is TGCAGTGCTCCTGGACATCTACTCATGAACACTGAAGCTTTCTTT. Its protein is CSAPGHLLMNTEAFF.

This clonotype was seen more than once but under ten times. This rearrangement joins TRBV29-1 to TRBJ1-1, with D tentatively TRBD1 (6 bases). The V and J ends lost 6 bases and 1 base respectively, with 12 bases between them. The CDR3 contains 13 residues. Germline lookup yields CDR1 SQVTM and CDR2 ANQGSEA. CDR3 coding DNA: TGCAGCGTGTACAGGGAGGGGAACACTGAAGCTTTCTTT. Amino acid sequence: CSVYREGNTEAFF.

The V gene is TRBV20-1, the J gene TRBJ2-4; perhaps TRBD2 as D (6 bases). The end of the DNA is better explained by TRBJ2-7, so the J call may be wrong. The length of the CDR3 is 14 residues. Germline values: CDR1 DFQATT, CDR2 SNEGSKA (reference sequence). CDR3 DNA sequence: TGCAGTGCCACACCGACAGTTGGGGGACTCGAGCAGTACTTC. Its protein product is CSATPTVGGLEQYF.

This clonotype was counted a few times. This chain links TRBV18 with TRBJ2-1, with D possibly matching TRBD2 (6 bases). The CDR3 covers 14 residues. Trimming stripped 3 bases from V and 9 bases from J, with 15 bases between. The germline V gene has CDR1 KGHSH and CDR2 LQKENI. The CDR3 is CASSPGTSTSEQFF. CDR3 sequence (DNA): TGTGCCAGCTCACCGGGGACTTCTACAAGTGAGCAGTTCTTC.

This chain uses TRBV2 with TRBJ2-5, with D maybe TRBD2 (6 bases). Germline CDR1 reads SNHLY; CDR2 reads FYNNEI. The germline V and J ends were trimmed by 4 bases and 1 base, with 13 bases remaining between them. There are 15 residues in the CDR3. CDR3 nucleotide sequence: TGTGCCAGCAGTGGCCTGGCGGGAAGCCAAGAGACCCAGTACTTC. It yields the protein CASSGLAGSQETQYF.

With regard to this clonotype: The junction does not match germline at one end; this may be a read error. This chain connects TRBV5-1 to TRBJ2-1, with 7 bases lining up with TRBD2. Germline lookup yields CDR1 SGHRS and CDR2 YFSETQ. The CDR3 consists of 16 residues. The chain's CDR3 is CVSSLVGGSSYNEQFF. CDR3 coding DNA: TGCGTCAGCAGCTTGGTGGGCGGGAGTTCCTACAATGAGCAGTTCTTC.

The gene calls are TRBV12-3 or TRBV12-4 and TRBJ2-3; 13 bases match TRBD2. The CDR3 extends over 17 amino acids. The V segment lost 2 bases and the J segment 3 bases; nucleotides outside the gene matches: 5. In nucleotides, the CDR3 is TGTGCCAGCAGTTTAAGGACTAGCGGGAGTTTTACAGATACGCAGTATTTT. It is translated as CASSLRTSGSFTDTQYF.

This clonotype was counted between two and nine times. The chain uses TRBV12-3 or TRBV12-4 and TRBJ2-5, with D unclear. This CDR3 is 11 amino acids long. V was cut by 7 bases and J by 13 bases, with 16 bases left in between. CDR3 sequence (DNA): TGTGCCAGCAATACCGAGGACGTCTGGTACTTC. Amino acid sequence: CASNTEDVWYF.

The chain couples TRBV7-9 to TRBJ2-1; 11 bases line up with TRBD2. Germline V gene sequence: CDR1 SEHNR, CDR2 FQNEAQ (reference sequence). V lost 5 bases, J lost 9 bases, and 12 bases stayed unmatched. This CDR3 is built from 16 residues. CDR3 DNA: TGTGCCAGCAGCCCTCGACTAGCGGGGCCACGGGGTGAGCAGTTCTTC. Protein sequence: CASSPRLAGPRGEQFF.

The chain links TRBV20-1 to TRBJ1-5; D unresolved. The CDR3 has 14 residues. CDR1 is DFQATT and CDR2 is SNEGSKA in the germline V gene (reference sequence). Trimming removed 6 bases at V and 3 bases at J, with 15 bases between. CDR3 sequence (DNA): TGCAGTGCATGGTCCGAACTTACCAATCAGCCCCAGCATTTT. As protein: CSAWSELTNQPQHF.

This clonotype was detected only a few times. The gene calls are TRBV4-3 and TRBJ2-3; D is unclear. Germline CDR1 is LGHNA and CDR2 is YSLEER. Trimming removed 0 bases from V and 0 bases from J, with 7 bases in between. The CDR3 length is 15 residues. CDR3: CASSQDISSTDTQYF. The CDR3 DNA follows: TGCGCCAGCAGCCAAGACATCTCTAGCACAGATACGCAGTATTTT.

This clonotype was observed many times. The gene calls are TRBV2 and TRBJ2-3, with TRBD1 as a possible D gene (7 bases). The CDR3 runs 15 residues. Germline CDR1 is SNHLY and CDR2 is FYNNEI. Trimming took 8 bases from V and 1 from J, leaving 16 bases between them. The CDR3 spells CASSRGDSRTDTQYF. The CDR3 coding sequence is TGTGCCAGCTCTAGGGGGGACAGCCGCACAGATACGCAGTATTTT. The variable domain in full, with the rest retrieved from reference TRBV2 and TRBJ2-3, is EPEVTQTPSHQVTQMGQEVILRCVPISNHLYFYWYRQILGQKVEFLVSFYNNEISEKSEIFDDQFSVERPDGSNFTLKIRSTKLEDSAMYFCASSRGDSRTDTQYFGPGTRLTVL.

In its sample, this clonotype was seen a few times. Just one base apart from a much larger clone, this may be a read error. J is TRBJ2-5 and V is TRBV6-5; D perhaps matches TRBD2 (5 bases). This CDR3 is built from 11 residues. In germline, CDR1 is MNHEY, CDR2 SVGAGI. The V and J ends lost 6 bases and 11 bases respectively, with 13 bases between them. The CDR3 loop is CASSPGIGQYF. In DNA form, the CDR3 reads TGTGCCAGCAGCCCCGGGATTGGGCAGTACTTC.

This clonotype was detected only a few times. The J gene is TRBJ1-4, the V gene TRBV7-9; 8 bases fit TRBD1. This CDR3 is built from 14 residues. Germline lookup yields CDR1 SEHNR and CDR2 FQNEAQ (reference sequence). Germline trimming cut 5 bases from V and 5 bases from J; bases unmatched to any gene: 4. CDR3 coding DNA: TGTGCCAGCAGCGACCGGGACAGGAATGAAAAACTGTTTTTT. Translation gives CASSDRDRNEKLFF.

This clonotype has only a few counts. The chain recombines TRBV4-3 with TRBJ1-1; no clear D gene. The CDR3 has 13 residues. The V and J ends lost 0 bases and 5 bases respectively, with 7 bases between them. From germline, CDR1 is LGHNA and CDR2 YSLEER. The CDR3 nucleotides are TGCGCCAGCAGCCAAGAGTGGGGAACTGAAGCTTTCTTT. The encoded protein is CASSQEWGTEAFF.

The chain links TRBV7-2 to TRBJ2-4; 7 nucleotides match TRBD2. V dropped 3 bases and J dropped 2; count of bases not matched to a gene: 1. The CDR3 runs 14 residues. CDR1 is SGHTA and CDR2 is FQGNSA in the germline V gene. CDR3 amino acids: CASSFGGSKNIQYF. The CDR3 DNA sequence: TGTGCCAGCAGCTTCGGGGGGTCCAAAAACATTCAGTACTTC.

The chain is built from TRBV7-9 and TRBJ2-3; D may match TRBD1 or TRBD2 (6 bases each). The CDR3 runs to 19 residues. From germline, CDR1 is SEHNR and CDR2 FQNEAQ (reference sequence). V was pared by 1 base and J by 0 bases, with 20 bases between. CDR3 nucleotide sequence: TGTGCCAGCAGCTTAGGCCCGGGGGCAGCGGCATTTAGCACAGATACGCAGTATTTT. It specifies CASSLGPGAAAFSTDTQYF.